This TCR beta chain stems from a study of T cell clonality in common variable immunodeficiency. Study findings and constraints: Shared TCRbeta clones were fewer between CVID subjects than controls. The cause of increased CVID clonality remains unclear without subpopulation sequencing.

Clones were sequenced by immunoSEQ multiplex PCR, and TCRdb holds only the in-frame ones, with some missing. The counts give roughly 32,000 clones, none of them seen only once; 3.5% to 5.5% is held by the top ten. This clone was seen at least ten times. Its antigen remains unknown. Each donor provided about 5 to 8 ml of heparinized whole blood. Sequenced sample: peripheral blood mononuclear cells. This TCR derives from a person aged 18 to 70 in good health.

The sequenced CDR3 bases are TGCAGTGCTAGAGCAACTAGCGGGAGGGCCGTCGGGGAG. This codes for CSARATSGRAVGE. The CDR3, in full, reads CSARATSGRAVGELFF. V and J are TRBV20-1 and TRBJ2-2; 13 bases are shared with TRBD2. The read finishes 3 residues shy of the CDR3 end, and the germline J gene is used to complete it. Trimming at V came to 1 base and at J to 7 bases, leaving 6 bases not matched to a gene. In germline, CDR1 is DFQATT, CDR2 SNEGSKA (reference sequence). The CDR3 length is 16 residues.